Each of the 26 T cell receptor beta chains below was sequenced from the same sample in a study of cytomegalovirus exposure and HLA in healthy donors. PCR involved 60 Vbeta and 13 Jbeta primers. Using immunoSEQ multiplex PCR, the repertoire was profiled, and TCRdb retains in-frame clones only, with some absent. The sample carries 150,000 to 200,000 clones, nearly 70% recorded once. Sequenced input: PBMCs. The receptors were sampled from a man aged 25-40 years in good health and CMV-seropositive.

J is TRBJ1-4 and V is TRBV6-6, with D maybe TRBD1 (5 bases). The CDR3 consists of 15 residues. Trimming cost V 4 bases and J 0 bases, with 9 bases left between them. CDR1 is MNHNY, CDR2 SVGAGI, per germline (reference sequence). CDR3 DNA sequence: TGTGCCAGCAGTTTCCGGACACCAACTAATGAAAAACTGTTTTTT. Translation gives CASSFRTPTNEKLFF.

The V gene is TRBV7-3, the J gene TRBJ2-2, with TRBD2 as a possible D gene (6 bases). Deletions cut 2 bases from V and 0 bases from J, with 13 bases between. Germline V lookup: CDR1 SGHTA, CDR2 FQGTGA. The CDR3 contains 17 residues. CDR3 sequence: CASSLVPGRSNTGELFF. Written as DNA, the CDR3 is TGTGCCAGCAGCTTAGTCCCCGGGAGATCGAACACCGGGGAGCTGTTTTTT.

This clone came up once. The sample has other DNA sequences that encode this CDR3 too. The genes are TRBV4-2 and TRBJ2-1; the match to TRBD2 covers 10 bases. The CDR3 loop spans 16 amino acids. Germline V gene data show CDR1 as LGHNA and CDR2 as YNFKEQ. J gave up 7 bases and V 2 bases, and 8 bases lay outside the gene matches. DNA for the CDR3: TGTGCCAGCAGCCAAATGGGGCTAGCGGGAGATAATGAGCAGTTCTTC. Protein sequence: CASSQMGLAGDNEQFF.

This clone came up a few times. V gene TRBV5-1 combines with J gene TRBJ2-5; a weak D match, TRBD1 (5 bases). V was shortened by 0 bases and J by 4 bases, with 10 bases between the two germline ends. The CDR3 totals 14 residues. Looked up from germline, CDR1 is SGHRS and CDR2 is YFSETQ. The CDR3 here is CASSLERGGETQYF. The CDR3 nucleotides read TGCGCCAGCAGCTTGGAAAGGGGCGGAGAGACCCAGTACTTC.

The chain recombines TRBV15 with TRBJ2-3; 8 positions match TRBD2. Germline CDR1 and CDR2: LNHNV and YYDKDF (reference sequence). The CDR3 totals 16 residues. The ends lost 0 bases at V and 5 bases at J; junction bases unmatched: 7. DNA for the CDR3: TGTGCCACCAGCAGAGATACGGGAGGGCTAGTAGATACGCAGTATTTT. Its protein is CATSRDTGGLVDTQYF.

The chain is built from TRBV11-3 and TRBJ2-5; D uncertain. The germline CDR1 and CDR2 sequences are SGHNT and YENEEA. V gave up 2 bases and J gave up 7 bases, with 14 bases separating them. The CDR3 is made up of 14 amino acids. The chain's CDR3 is CASSLSGSSGTQYF. In DNA, the CDR3 is TGTGCCAGCAGCTTATCTGGTAGTTCTGGGACCCAGTACTTC.

This clone appeared a few times. The rearrangement links TRBV27 to TRBJ2-1, with D perhaps TRBD2 (5 bases). The germline V gene has CDR1 MNHEY and CDR2 SMNVEV (reference sequence). V lost 0 bases and J lost 7, with 16 bases in between. The CDR3 contains 16 residues. The CDR3 is CASSLSTSGWRNEQFF. Written as DNA, the CDR3 is TGTGCCAGCAGTTTATCGACGTCGGGCTGGAGGAATGAGCAGTTCTTC.

The CDR3 coding sequence is TGCGCCAGCAGCCAAAAACAGGGGTACAATGAGCAGTTCTTC. Its protein product is CASSQKQGYNEQFF. The rearrangement links TRBV4-1 to TRBJ2-1; 7 bases are a match to TRBD1. V dropped 2 bases and J dropped 4; count of bases not matched to a gene: 2. From germline, CDR1 is MGHRA and CDR2 YSYEKL. CDR3 length: 14 amino acids.

The chain uses TRBV6-6 and TRBJ1-1; TRBD1 is a possible D gene (5 bases). V dropped 6 bases and J dropped 2 bases, with 13 bases sitting between them. Germline V gene lookup returns CDR1 MNHNY and CDR2 SVGAGI (reference sequence). The CDR3 totals 14 residues. CDR3 coding DNA: TGTGCCAGCAGCCCCGCCGGGGGTAACACTGAAGCTTTCTTT. Its protein is CASSPAGGNTEAFF.

The chain is built from TRBV23-1 and TRBJ1-3, with no clear D. TRBV23-1 is classed as an ORF, of uncertain function. The CDR3 sequence is 13 residues long. V was cut by 4 bases and J by 8 bases, with 12 bases left in between. In DNA form, the CDR3 reads TGCGCCAGCAGTCCAGGTGGGAGTCACACCATATATTTT. Translation: CASSPGGSHTIYF.

The CDR3 region is CASSASGTGGYEQYF. The CDR3 coding sequence is TGTGCCAGCAGCGCTTCCGGGACAGGAGGATACGAGCAGTACTTC. The chain joins TRBV14 to TRBJ2-7; TRBD1 agrees at 8 bases. The length of the CDR3 is 15 residues. V lost 5 bases, J lost 4 bases, and 10 bases stayed unmatched. CDR1 is SGHDN and CDR2 is FVKESK in the germline V gene.

This sequence joins TRBV6-1 and TRBJ1-3; TRBD1 is a possible D gene (5 bases). Looked up from germline, CDR1 is MNHNS and CDR2 is SASEGT. There are 15 residues in the CDR3. V was trimmed by 8 bases and J by 0 bases, leaving 14 bases between them. This CDR3 reads CASVVGAISGNTIYF. The CDR3 nucleotides read TGTGCCAGCGTGGTAGGGGCCATCTCTGGAAACACCATATATTTT.

This clone was recorded once. The rearrangement uses TRBV2 and TRBJ2-5, with 7 positions matching TRBD1. Looked up from germline, CDR1 is SNHLY and CDR2 is FYNNEI. With 6 bases clipped from V and 2 bases from J, the junction kept 9 bases outside the gene matches. CDR3 length: 15 amino acids. The CDR3 sequence: CASSRDRTRQETQYF. For the CDR3, the DNA is TGTGCCAGCAGCCGGGACAGAACTAGACAAGAGACCCAGTACTTC.

The rearrangement joins TRBV5-5 to TRBJ2-2; perhaps TRBD2 as D (7 bases). The CDR3 sequence is 16 residues long. CDR1 and CDR2 (germline): SGHKS, YYEKEE (reference sequence). V shed 6 bases and J shed 6 bases, with 21 bases lying between them. The CDR3 DNA reads as TGTGCCAGCACCCGTGGGGGGGGCACGTTGGCCGGGGAGCTGTTTTTT. It translates to CASTRGGGTLAGELFF.

The chain joins TRBV30 to TRBJ2-7; a possible D gene is TRBD1 (6 bases). In germline, CDR1 is GTSNPN, CDR2 SVGIG (reference sequence). There are 16 residues in the CDR3. V lost 3 bases and J lost 3, with 21 bases in between. As DNA, the CDR3 is TGTGCCTGGAGACCATGGAAACAGGGCAACTTCTACGAGCAGTACTTC. It is translated as CAWRPWKQGNFYEQYF.

The chain carries TRBV5-1 and TRBJ2-3; the D gene is possibly TRBD2 (6 bases). The germline CDR1 and CDR2 sequences are SGHRS and YFSETQ. Between the trimmed V and J ends, which lost 1 base and 2 bases, there was a span of 17 bases. This CDR3 region has 17 residues. Here the CDR3 DNA reads TGCGCCAGCAGCTTGATTGGAGGGATCGGTACCACAGATACGCAGTATTTT. Residues: CASSLIGGIGTTDTQYF.

Comments on this clone: Other DNA sequences in the sample encode the same CDR3. This chain joins TRBV7-3 and TRBJ1-2, with TRBD1 matching over 9 bases. Germline-derived CDR1 and CDR2 are SGHTA and FQGTGA. CDR3 length: 14 residues. Trimming took 5 bases from V and 4 from J; bases not matched to a gene: 5. Here the CDR3 reads CASSPGQGGYGYTF. The CDR3 coding sequence is TGTGCCAGCAGCCCGGGACAGGGCGGCTATGGCTACACCTTC.

This clone was seen a handful of times. The chain joins TRBV28 to TRBJ2-7; 7 bases map to TRBD2. The CDR3 totals 13 residues. CDR1 is MDHEN, CDR2 SYDVKM, per germline. The ends lost 8 bases at V and 3 bases at J; junction bases unmatched: 7. CDR3 DNA sequence: TGTGCCAGCGTTGGGGGGGAGTTCTACGAGCAGTACTTC. Translating it yields CASVGGEFYEQYF.

The chain couples TRBV18 to TRBJ2-1, with a weak D call TRBD2 (5 bases). V lost 1 base, J lost 7 bases, and 14 bases lay in between. The CDR3 sequence is 15 residues long. Per germline, CDR1 KGHSH and CDR2 LQKENI. CDR3: CASSPLEGSFNEQFF. The DNA for the CDR3 is TGTGCCAGCTCACCACTCGAGGGTAGTTTTAATGAGCAGTTCTTC. The whole variable domain, remainder taken from reference TRBV18 and TRBJ2-1, is NAGVMQNPRHLVRRRGQEARLRCSPMKGHSHVYWYRQLPEEGLKFMVYLQKENIIDESGMPKERFSAEFPKEGPSILRIQQVVRGDSAAYFCASSPLEGSFNEQFFGPGTRLTVL.

Turning to this clone: An end of the junction differs from the germline gene, which may be a read error. The chain uses TRBV28 and TRBJ2-7; TRBD2 agrees at 9 bases. The CDR3 runs 17 residues. From germline, CDR1 is MDHEN and CDR2 SYDVKM. CDR3 protein: CASSFSPTSGRLHERYF. The CDR3 DNA sequence: TGTGCCAGCAGTTTTTCCCCGACTAGCGGACGCCTCCACGAGCGGTACTTC.

There are a few counts of this clone. The chain links TRBV9 to TRBJ2-7; perhaps TRBD1 as D (5 bases). CDR3 length: 15 residues. The germline CDR1 and CDR2 sequences are SGDLS and YYNGEE. The V and J ends lost 3 bases and 4 bases respectively, with 17 bases between them. CDR3 coding DNA: TGTGCCAGCAGCGGGTACTCAGGGTTCAGGTACGAGCAGTACTTC. This encodes CASSGYSGFRYEQYF.

This clone occurred a few times. J is TRBJ2-5 and V is TRBV28; 10 nucleotides align to TRBD1. The CDR3 has 14 amino acids. Germline-derived CDR1 and CDR2 are MDHEN and SYDVKM. The junction had 8 bases not matched to a gene; V was cut back by 8 bases and J by 5 bases. The CDR3: CASGSPGQGETQYF. Written as DNA, the CDR3 is TGTGCCAGCGGGAGCCCGGGACAGGGGGAGACCCAGTACTTC. The entire variable domain, with the rest obtained from reference TRBV28 and TRBJ2-5, is as follows: DVKVTQSSRYLVKRTGEKVFLECVQDMDHENMFWYRQDPGLGLRLIYFSYDVKMKEKGDIPEGYSVSREKKERFSLILESASTNQTSMYLCASGSPGQGETQYFGPGTRLLVL.

The rearrangement joins TRBV9 to TRBJ2-1, with TRBD1 as a possible D gene (6 bases). The V gene's germline CDR1 is SGDLS and CDR2 YYNGEE. The V end lost 3 bases, the J end lost 6 bases, and 16 bases lay between the germline ends. CDR3 length equals 15 residues. CDR3 coding DNA: TGTGCCAGCAGCGAGAACAGGGTCGGGGTCAATGAGCAGTTCTTC. Translation gives CASSENRVGVNEQFF.

This chain connects TRBV7-7 to TRBJ2-3; 7 bases map to TRBD1. Germline CDR1 SSHAT, CDR2 FNYEAQ (reference sequence). V was pared by 5 bases and J by 3 bases, with 8 bases of the junction left unmatched. The length of the CDR3 is 15 residues. CDR3 nucleotide sequence: TGTGCCAGCAGCCCTGGGACAGCCGAGACAGATACGCAGTATTTT. Its protein is CASSPGTAETDTQYF.

Here the CDR3 DNA reads TGCGCCAGCAGCTTGGGGACAAATAGCAATCAGCCCCAGCATTTT. Encoded protein: CASSLGTNSNQPQHF. The J gene is TRBJ1-5, the V gene TRBV5-1; tentative D call: TRBD1 (5 bases). Germline CDR1 is SGHRS and CDR2 is YFSETQ. V lost 0 bases to trimming and J lost 0 bases, with 7 bases between them. The CDR3 has 15 residues.

This clone was detected once. The CDR3 DNA reads as TGCAGCGGGGGGACAGGGGGCCTCTATGGCTACACCTTC. Translating gives CSGGTGGLYGYTF. The chain has TRBV29-1 and TRBJ1-2, with 12 positions matching TRBD1. The CDR3 loop spans 13 amino acids. CDR1 is SQVTM and CDR2 is ANQGSEA in the germline V gene. The trim removed 7 bases at V and 4 bases at J, leaving 4 bases unmatched. The variable domain in full, with the rest retrieved from reference TRBV29-1 and TRBJ1-2, is SAVISQKPSRDICQRGTSLTIQCQVDSQVTMMFWYRQQPGQSLTLIATANQGSEATYESGFVIDKFPISRPNLTFSTLTVSNMSPEDSSIYLCSGGTGGLYGYTFGSGTRLTVV.